This TCR beta chain was profiled in a study of OX40 agonist ivuxolimab in advanced cancers. Blood samples were obtained at baseline, cycle 4 day 1, and cycle 7 day 1. V was cut by 0 bases and J by 7 bases, with 14 bases left in between. The germline V gene encodes CDR1 SGHKS and CDR2 YYEKEE (reference sequence). The CDR3 spans 16 residues. Profiling relied on immunoSEQ multiplex PCR, and the TCRdb table lists in-frame clones only, not all of them. The data hold under 100,000 clones, with over 65% observed a single time. The J gene is TRBJ1-6, the V gene TRBV5-5, with no clear D. The clonotype originates from an adult with an advanced solid tumor such as melanoma, head and neck, liver or kidney cancer. The sample was CD4+ or CD8+ T cells sorted from blood, taken in a trial of the OX40 agonist ivuxolimab. The CDR3 loop is CASSLASAFGNSPLHF. The DNA of the CDR3 is TGTGCCAGCAGCTTGGCCTCGGCCTTTGGGAATTCACCCCTCCACTTT.